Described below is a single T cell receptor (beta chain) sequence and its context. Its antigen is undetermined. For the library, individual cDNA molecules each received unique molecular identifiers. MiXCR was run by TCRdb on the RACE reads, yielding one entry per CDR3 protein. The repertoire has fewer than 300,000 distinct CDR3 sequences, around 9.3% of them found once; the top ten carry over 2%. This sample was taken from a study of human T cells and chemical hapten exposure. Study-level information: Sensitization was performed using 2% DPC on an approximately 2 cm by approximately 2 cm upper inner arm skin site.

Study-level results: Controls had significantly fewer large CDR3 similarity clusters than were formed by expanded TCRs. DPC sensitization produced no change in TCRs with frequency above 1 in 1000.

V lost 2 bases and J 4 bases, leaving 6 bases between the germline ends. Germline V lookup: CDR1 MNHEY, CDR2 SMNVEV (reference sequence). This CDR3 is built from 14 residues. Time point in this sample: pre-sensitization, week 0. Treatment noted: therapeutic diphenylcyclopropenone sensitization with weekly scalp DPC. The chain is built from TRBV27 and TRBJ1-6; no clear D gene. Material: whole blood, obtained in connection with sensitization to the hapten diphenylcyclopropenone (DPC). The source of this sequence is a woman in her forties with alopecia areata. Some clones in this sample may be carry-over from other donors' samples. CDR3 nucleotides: TGTGCCAGCAGTTTACGTAGATATAATTCACCCCTCCACTTT. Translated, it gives CASSLRRYNSPLHF.